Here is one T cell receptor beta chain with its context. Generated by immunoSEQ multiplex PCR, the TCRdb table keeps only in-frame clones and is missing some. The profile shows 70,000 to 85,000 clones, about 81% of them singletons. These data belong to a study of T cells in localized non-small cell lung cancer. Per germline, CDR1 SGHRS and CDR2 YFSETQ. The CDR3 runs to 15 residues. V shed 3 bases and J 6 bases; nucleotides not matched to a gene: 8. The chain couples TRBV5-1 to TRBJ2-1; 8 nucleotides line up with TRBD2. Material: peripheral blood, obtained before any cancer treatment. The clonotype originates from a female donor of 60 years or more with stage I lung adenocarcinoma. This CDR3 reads CASSSGTSNGNEQFF. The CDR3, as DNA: TGCGCCAGCAGCTCCGGGACTAGTAATGGCAATGAGCAGTTCTTC.